This T cell receptor (beta chain) is drawn from a study of CD8 T cells in Susac syndrome. Controls were healthy donors (matched for age and sex). TEMRA cells were enriched by FACS, and CD4+ and CD8+ T cells were negatively isolated. Reverse transcription used about 0.5 to 1 ug RNA and random hexamers. Amplification of TCR beta CDR3 across 54 Vbeta and 13 Jbeta was performed with immunoSEQ multiplex PCR. TCRdb passed the immunoSEQ multiplex PCR reads through MiXCR, listing each CDR3 protein once. The sample contains around 45,000 distinct CDR3 sequences, approximately 94% of which appear only once. Germline values: CDR1 SNHLY, CDR2 FYNNEI. The CDR3 runs to 14 residues. Trimming took off 8 bases at V and 4 bases at J, with 15 bases between the two ends.

The clonotype originates from a human donor in good health. This sequence joins TRBV2 and TRBJ1-5, with TRBD1 as a possible D gene (5 bases). Material: CD8+ T cells from PBMCs. CDR3 DNA: TGTGCCAGCGCCCCGGGACGGACAAATCAGCCCCAGCATTTT. Translated, it gives CASAPGRTNQPQHF.